The T cell receptor beta chain described here comes from a study of blood T cell repertoires in COVID-19 (dated by TCRdb to the early 2020s). With respect to the entire study: The collaborator samples originated in the United States, Italy and Spain and spanned the acute and convalescent phases of COVID-19. Where available, HLA class I and class II types were obtained from metadata supplied by the sample provider rather than from assay-based typing. A freely available public database, intended as a resource for researchers studying the immune response to SARS-CoV-2, is where the repertoires were released. Subjects who had been exposed to COVID-19, were actively infected with it, or had recovered from it provided the deeply sampled blood TCRbeta repertoires that made up the dataset. The samples were drawn from two sources: the first 160 participants of the ongoing ImmuneRACE study, and 1,000 to 1,500 subjects contributed by 6 global collaborators. The material from the prospective study consisted of cDNA or gDNA derived from T cells, B-cell-depleted T cells, or PBMCs. The sample metadata nearly always contained a de-identified subject ID, COVID-19 status, age in years and sex. General conclusions and limits of the study: How much clinical and demographic metadata was included differed by source and by participant, and the metadata was provided uncurated.

A remark on this clone: The antigen this receptor binds is unknown. No quality values exist for individual bases; no much larger clone is one base distant.

V ends up 5 bases short and J 3 bases short, with an unmatched junction base count of 13. Including cysteine and phenylalanine, the CDR3 has 18 amino acids. CDR3 DNA only is kept here, 54 bases in frame from base 1. The germline V gene encodes CDR1 LNHDA and CDR2 SQIVND (reference sequence). TCRbeta CDR3 regions were amplified from genomic DNA using the immunoSEQ Assay, a bias-controlled multiplex PCR. The source study handled its data this way. The number of nucleated cells in each sample was estimated from the amplification of reference gene primers within the assay. To quantify the absolute abundance of each unique TCRbeta CDR3 rearrangement, sequence reads were collapsed and filtered. For each sample, productive Simpson clonality was calculated as the square root of Simpson's diversity index across productive rearrangements. TCRdb re-hosts the immuneACCESS table, in-frame sequences only. Its copies lack some clones; in the studies checked, an unresolved V gene accounts for under half of them, and the cause for the rest is not known. V and J calls and clone size are given by that table; D and trimming were obtained from the DNA. Within this sample are 55,000 to 65,000 clones, with about 90% of them counted one time only. The ten largest make up about 5.1% of the sample.

Each collaborating institution followed its own protocols to collect whole blood in K2EDTA tubes. For TCRbeta analysis, collaborators shipped samples as frozen whole blood, isolated PBMCs, or DNA extracted from either of those sample types. The source material was peripheral blood. The sequence came from a man aged 80 or over in a cohort sampled during active COVID-19. The sequence joins TRBV19 to TRBJ1-5; 10 middle bases align to TRBD1. The DNA is TGTGCCAGTAGTCAACGTAACCCGGGACAGGGGCACAATCAGCCCCAGCATTTT. It specifies CASSQRNPGQGHNQPQHF.